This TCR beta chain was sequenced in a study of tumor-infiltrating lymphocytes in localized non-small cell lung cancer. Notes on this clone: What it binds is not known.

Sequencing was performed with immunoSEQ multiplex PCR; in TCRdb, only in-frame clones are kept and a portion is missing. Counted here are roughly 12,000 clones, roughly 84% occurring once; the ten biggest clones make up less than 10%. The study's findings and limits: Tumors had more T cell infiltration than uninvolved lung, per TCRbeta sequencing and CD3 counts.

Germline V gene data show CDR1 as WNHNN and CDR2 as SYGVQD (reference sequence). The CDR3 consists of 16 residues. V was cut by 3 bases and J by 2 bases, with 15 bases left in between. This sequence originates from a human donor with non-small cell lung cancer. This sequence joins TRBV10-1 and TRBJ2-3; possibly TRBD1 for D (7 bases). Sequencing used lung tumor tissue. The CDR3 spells CASSDPRGATTDTQYF. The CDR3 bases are TGCGCCAGCAGTGATCCCAGGGGGGCGACCACAGATACGCAGTATTTT.